What follows is one T cell receptor beta chain and its context. As yet, its antigen is unknown. The time point denotes: blood from clinic visit 5 months post-surgery; TSC patient then seizure free. Only cases whose brain tissue showed the highest T cell transcript signatures were sequenced. The CDR3 has 16 amino acids. V dropped 2 bases and J dropped 4 bases, with 15 bases sitting between them. The germline V gene encodes CDR1 MNHNS and CDR2 SASEGT. This specimen belongs to a study of brain T cells in children with intractable seizures. Clones were sequenced by immunoSEQ multiplex PCR, and TCRdb holds only the in-frame ones, with some missing. The data contain about 340,000 clones, 93% of them singletons. Study observations and caveats: Absence of clones before surgery may stem from lower sequencing depth.

This sequence joins TRBV6-1 and TRBJ1-3, with D hard to call. The receptor was derived from a boy younger than two with tuberous sclerosis and intractable seizures. The material sequenced was peripheral blood, taken 4 to 5 months after surgery. The CDR3 region is CASSENFFGEGNTIYF. CDR3 in DNA: TGTGCCAGCAGTGAAAATTTCTTCGGAGAGGGAAACACCATATATTTT.